Sequencing of this TCR beta chain was carried out in a study of molecular identifiers for immune sequencing clone quantification. Overall study context: With replicates, the RNA of 20,000 or 100,000 naive CD8 cells was split five ways and four were sequenced. Study outcomes and limitations: Spike-in Jurkat TCR RNA from a single cell reportedly registered among about 1 million naive cells. Among effectors, clones above 20 RNA copies held over 97% of molecules; among naive cells, under 1%.

This CDR3 spans 14 amino acids. Germline V gives CDR1 SQVTM, CDR2 ANQGSEA. Trimming removed 7 bases at V and 0 bases at J, with 14 bases between. This clonotype was counted many times. Its antigen is not known. TCRdb ran MiXCR on the PCR reads and lists one entry per CDR3 protein. The sample includes hundreds of thousands of distinct CDR3 sequences, roughly a fifth of them seen just once. Naive CD8 T cells were sorted, and the gate applied was CD8+CD4-CCR7+CD45RA+. The receptor was derived from a human donor in good health. Some libraries in this study had Jurkat cell RNA spiked in. This rearrangement joins TRBV29-1 to TRBJ2-3; D not resolved. Material for sequencing was naive CD8+ T cells from blood, with Jurkat cell RNA spiked in. Documented subset: FACS-sorted CD8+CD4-CCR7+CD45RA+ naive T cells. The CDR3 nucleotides read TGCAGCGGTTACCACGGAGTCAGCACAGATACGCAGTATTTT. Amino acid sequence: CSGYHGVSTDTQYF.